This entry describes one T cell receptor (beta chain). What it recognizes is unknown. The data are from a study of cytomegalovirus exposure and HLA in healthy donors. General study results and limits: A later analysis found TCR association rates differed by HLA locus, highest for DRB1 and lowest for HLA-C.

Use of 60 Vbeta and 13 Jbeta primers characterized the PCR. Assay: immunoSEQ multiplex PCR; the TCRdb copy retains only in-frame clones and omits some. The table shows about 86,000 clones, with 70% to 85% occurring only once. The sequenced sample was PBMCs. The TCR sequence derives from a man aged 55 to 70 in good health and CMV-seronegative.

The CDR3 region is CASSPTGSEAFF. In DNA form, the CDR3 reads TGTGCCAGCAGCCCGACAGGGTCCGAAGCTTTCTTT. The chain couples TRBV7-9 to TRBJ1-1; the match to TRBD1 covers 7 bases. Germline loops: CDR1 SEHNR, CDR2 FQNEAQ (reference sequence). The V gene end was trimmed by 5 bases and the J gene end by 8 bases; junction bases not matched to a gene: 5. The CDR3 has 12 amino acids. The full variable domain, rest sourced from reference TRBV7-9 and TRBJ1-1, is DTGVSQNPRHKITKRGQNVTFRCDPISEHNRLYWYRQTLGQGPEFLTYFQNEAQLEKSRLLSDRFSAERPKGSFSTLEIQRTEQGDSAMYLCASSPTGSEAFFGQGTRLTVV.